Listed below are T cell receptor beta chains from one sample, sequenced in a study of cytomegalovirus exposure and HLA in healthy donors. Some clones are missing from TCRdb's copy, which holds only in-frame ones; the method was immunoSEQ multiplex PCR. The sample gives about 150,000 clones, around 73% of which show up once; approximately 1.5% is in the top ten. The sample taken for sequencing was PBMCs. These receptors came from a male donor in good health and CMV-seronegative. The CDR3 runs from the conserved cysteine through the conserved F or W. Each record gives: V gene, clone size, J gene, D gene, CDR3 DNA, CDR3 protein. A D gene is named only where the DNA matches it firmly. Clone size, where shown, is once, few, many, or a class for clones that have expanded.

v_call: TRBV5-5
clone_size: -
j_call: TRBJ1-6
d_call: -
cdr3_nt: TGTGCCAGCAGCTTGGGCGGGGCCTTGGGTTCACCCCTCCACTTT
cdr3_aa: CASSLGGALGSPLHF

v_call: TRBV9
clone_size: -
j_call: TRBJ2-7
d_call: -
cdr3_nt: TGTGCCACCTCCGGGACACCCGTATCCGAGCAGTACTTC
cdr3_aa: CATSGTPVSEQYF

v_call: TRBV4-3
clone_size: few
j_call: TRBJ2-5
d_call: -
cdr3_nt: TGCGCCAGCAGCCAAGATGGGGCAGACCAAGAGACCCAGTACTTC
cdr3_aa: CASSQDGADQETQYF

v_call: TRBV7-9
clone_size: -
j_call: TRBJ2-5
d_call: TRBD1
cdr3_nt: TGTGCCAGCAGCTTAGGGGACAGGGGGCAGGAGACCCAGTACTTC
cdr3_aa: CASSLGDRGQETQYF

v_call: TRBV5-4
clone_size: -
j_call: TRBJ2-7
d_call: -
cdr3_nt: TGTGCCAGCAGCGTGGACGGGACAACGACCTACGAGCAGTACTTC
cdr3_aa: CASSVDGTTTYEQYF

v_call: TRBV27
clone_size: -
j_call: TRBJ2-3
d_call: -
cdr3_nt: TGTGCCAGCAGTTTGGGGGGGGGCGCAGATACGCAGTATTTT
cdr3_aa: CASSLGGGADTQYF

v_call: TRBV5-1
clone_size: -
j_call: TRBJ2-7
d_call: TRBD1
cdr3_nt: TGCGCCAGCTCTCGACAGGGCGCCTACGAGCAGTACTTC
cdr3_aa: CASSRQGAYEQYF

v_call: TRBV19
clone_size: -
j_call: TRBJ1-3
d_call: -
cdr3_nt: TGTGCCAGTAGTTATTCCGTTGGAAACACCATATATTTT
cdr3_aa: CASSYSVGNTIYF

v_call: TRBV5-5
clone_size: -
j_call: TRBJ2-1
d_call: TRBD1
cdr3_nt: TGTGCCAGCAGATCGGCAGGGGGCGTTGGGAATGAGCAGTTCTTC
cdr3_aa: CASRSAGGVGNEQFF

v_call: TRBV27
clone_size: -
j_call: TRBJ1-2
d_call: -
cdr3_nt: TGTGCCAGCAGTTTATCGCGAGGCGGAACTAACTATGGCTACACCTTC
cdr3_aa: CASSLSRGGTNYGYTF

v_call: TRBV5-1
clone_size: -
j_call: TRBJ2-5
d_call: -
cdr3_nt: TGCGCCAGCAGCCGAGGTGAGGCCTCAGGGCGAGAGACCCAGTACTTC
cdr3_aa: CASSRGEASGRETQYF

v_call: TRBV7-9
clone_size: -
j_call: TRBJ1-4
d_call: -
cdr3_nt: TGTGCCAGCAGCACCATCGGACACCTTGAAAAACTGTTTTTT
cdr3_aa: CASSTIGHLEKLFF

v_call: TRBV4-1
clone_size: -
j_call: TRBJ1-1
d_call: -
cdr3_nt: TGCGCCAGCAGCCAAGAGGGGGGATGGAGGGCGGGGAGGGAAGCTTTCTTT
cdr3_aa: CASSQEGGWRAGREAFF

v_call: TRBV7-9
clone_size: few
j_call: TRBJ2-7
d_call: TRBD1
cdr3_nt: TGTGCCAGCAGCTCTTCAGGGGGCTACGAGCAGTACTTC
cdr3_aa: CASSSSGGYEQYF

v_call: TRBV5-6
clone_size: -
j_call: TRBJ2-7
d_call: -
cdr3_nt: TGTGCCAGCAGGACCGGAGGCTACTACGAGCAGTACTTC
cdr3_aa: CASRTGGYYEQYF

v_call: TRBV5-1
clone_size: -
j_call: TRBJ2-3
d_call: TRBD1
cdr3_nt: TGCGCCAGCAGCTACCGACAGGGGCGGTTAGATACGCAGTATTTT
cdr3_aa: CASSYRQGRLDTQYF

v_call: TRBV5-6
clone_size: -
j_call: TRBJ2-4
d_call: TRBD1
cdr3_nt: TGTGCCAGCAGCCCGGGGACAGGGAGGAACATTCAGTACTTC
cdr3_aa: CASSPGTGRNIQYF

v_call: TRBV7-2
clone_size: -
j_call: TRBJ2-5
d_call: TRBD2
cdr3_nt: TGTGCCAGCAGCTTAACAGCGGGGACCCAAGAGACCCAGTACTTC
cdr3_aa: CASSLTAGTQETQYF

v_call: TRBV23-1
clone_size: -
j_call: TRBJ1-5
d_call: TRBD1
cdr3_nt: TGCGCCAGCAGCCCGTATACGGGACAGACCTATCAGCCCCAGCATTTT
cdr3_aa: CASSPYTGQTYQPQHF

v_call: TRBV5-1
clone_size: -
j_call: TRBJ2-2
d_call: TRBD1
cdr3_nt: TGCGCCAGCAGCCCGGGGACAGGGGACACCGGGGAGCTGTTTTTT
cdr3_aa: CASSPGTGDTGELFF

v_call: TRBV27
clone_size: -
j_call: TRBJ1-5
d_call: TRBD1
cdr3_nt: TGTGCCAGCAGTCAATCAGGGGGCGGACAGCCCCAGCATTTT
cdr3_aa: CASSQSGGGQPQHF

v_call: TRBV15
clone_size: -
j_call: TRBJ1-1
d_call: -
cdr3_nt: TGTGCCACCAGCAGAGGTGGGGAGGGAAGTACTGAAGCTTTCTTT
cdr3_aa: CATSRGGEGSTEAFF

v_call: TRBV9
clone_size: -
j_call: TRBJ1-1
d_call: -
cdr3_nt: TGTGCCAGCAGCGTAGAAGTTAACAGGGAGGCTTTCTTT
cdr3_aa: CASSVEVNREAFF

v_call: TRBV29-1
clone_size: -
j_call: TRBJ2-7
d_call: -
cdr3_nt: TGCAGCGTTGAATGGCAGGGGCCACTAGGAGAGCAGTACTTC
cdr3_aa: CSVEWQGPLGEQYF

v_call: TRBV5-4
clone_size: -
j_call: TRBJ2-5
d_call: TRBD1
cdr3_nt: TGTGCCAGCAGCCCACAGGGGGCGGAGACCCAGTACTTC
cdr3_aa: CASSPQGAETQYF

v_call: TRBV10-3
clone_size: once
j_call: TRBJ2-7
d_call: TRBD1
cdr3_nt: TGTGCCATCAGTGAAAGGACAGGGGGTTTCGAGCAGTACTTC
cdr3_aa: CAISERTGGFEQYF

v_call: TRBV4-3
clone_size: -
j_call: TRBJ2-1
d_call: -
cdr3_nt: TGCGCCAGCAGCCAAGAATTTGGGCGGGTAGAGTTCTTC
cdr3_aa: CASSQEFGRVEFF

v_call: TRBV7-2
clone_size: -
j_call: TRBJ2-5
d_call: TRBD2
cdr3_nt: TGTGCCAGCAGCCCAGTGGACGGGACTAGTCAAGAGACCCAGTACTTC
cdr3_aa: CASSPVDGTSQETQYF

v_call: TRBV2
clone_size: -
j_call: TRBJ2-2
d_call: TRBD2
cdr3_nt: TGTGCCAGCAGGGCCCTAGCGGGCCAGAACACCGGGGAGCTGTTTTTT
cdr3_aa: CASRALAGQNTGELFF

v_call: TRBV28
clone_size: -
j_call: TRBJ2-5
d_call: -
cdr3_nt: TGTGCCAGCAGGAGAGGAGGGTACCAAGAGACCCAGTACTTC
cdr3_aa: CASRRGGYQETQYF

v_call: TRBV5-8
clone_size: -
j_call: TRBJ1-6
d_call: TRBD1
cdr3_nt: TGTGCCAGCAGCTTGGAGGGGACAGGGAATTCACCCCTCCACTTT
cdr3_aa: CASSLEGTGNSPLHF

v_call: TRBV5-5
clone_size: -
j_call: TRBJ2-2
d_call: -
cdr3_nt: TGTGCCAGCAGCAGGGGAACCGGGGAGCTGTTTTTT
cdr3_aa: CASSRGTGELFF

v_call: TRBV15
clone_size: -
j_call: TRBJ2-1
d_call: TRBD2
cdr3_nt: TGTGCCACCAGCAGAGATCGGGGGGGAGAGTTCTTC
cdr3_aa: CATSRDRGGEFF

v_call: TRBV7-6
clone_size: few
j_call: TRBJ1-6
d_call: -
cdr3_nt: TGTGCCAGCAGCTTATCAGGGGATTCACCCCTCCACTTT
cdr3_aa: CASSLSGDSPLHF

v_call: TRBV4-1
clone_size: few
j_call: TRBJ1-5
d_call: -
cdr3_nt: TGCGCCAGCGCAGAAGGTCAGGATCAGCCCCAGCATTTT
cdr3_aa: CASAEGQDQPQHF

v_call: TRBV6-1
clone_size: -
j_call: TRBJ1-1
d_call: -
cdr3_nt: TGTGCCACCCTTAGGGGCAGGGACTACAGAGCTTTCTTT
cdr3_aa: CATLRGRDYRAFF

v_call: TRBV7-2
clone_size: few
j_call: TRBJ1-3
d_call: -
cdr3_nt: TGTGCCAGCAGCTTATATGCACAGCTTGGAAACACCATATATTTT
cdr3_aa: CASSLYAQLGNTIYF

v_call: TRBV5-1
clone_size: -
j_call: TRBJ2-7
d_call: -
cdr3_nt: TGCGCCAGCAGCTTGTGGAACCCAGGAGACGGGGAAGAGCAGTACTTC
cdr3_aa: CASSLWNPGDGEEQYF

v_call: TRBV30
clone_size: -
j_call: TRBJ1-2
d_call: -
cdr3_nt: TGTGCCTGGAGGGCAGACTATGGCTACACCTTC
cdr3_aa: CAWRADYGYTF

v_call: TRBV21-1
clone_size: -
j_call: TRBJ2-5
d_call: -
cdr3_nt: TGTGCCAGCAGCAAAGGGCGGAGGGCCGAAGAGACCCAGTACTTC
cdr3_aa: CASSKGRRAEETQYF

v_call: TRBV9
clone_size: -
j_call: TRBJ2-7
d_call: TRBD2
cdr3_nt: TGTGCCAGCAGTAGAGGAGCGGGGGCCTACGAGCAGTACTTC
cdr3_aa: CASSRGAGAYEQYF

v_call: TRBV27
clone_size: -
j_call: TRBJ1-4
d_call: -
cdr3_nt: TGTGCCAGCAGTTTATCGATCAGAACGTCGTTTAATGAAAAACTGTTTTTT
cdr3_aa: CASSLSIRTSFNEKLFF

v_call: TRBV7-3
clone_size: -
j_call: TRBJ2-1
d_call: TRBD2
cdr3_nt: TGTGCCAGCAGCTTAGGGCGGGGGGGTTATGAGCAGTTCTTC
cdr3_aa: CASSLGRGGYEQFF

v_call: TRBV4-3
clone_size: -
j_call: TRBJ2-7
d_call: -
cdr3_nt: TGCGCCAGCAGCCAGGGGGACATTTCCCGCTACGAGCAGTACTTC
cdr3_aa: CASSQGDISRYEQYF

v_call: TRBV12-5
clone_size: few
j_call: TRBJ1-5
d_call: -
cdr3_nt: TGTGCTAGTGGTTTGTCACCTACAGGGAGGGGGACCCAGCATTTT
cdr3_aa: CASGLSPTGRGTQHF

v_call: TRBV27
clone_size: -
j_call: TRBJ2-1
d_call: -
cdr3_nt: TGTGCCAGCAGTTTTCCTCCCCTCTACAATGAGCAGTTCTTC
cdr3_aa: CASSFPPLYNEQFF

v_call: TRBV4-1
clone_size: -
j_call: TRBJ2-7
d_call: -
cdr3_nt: TGCGCCAGCAGCCAAGGGTTTGGGCCGACCTACGAGCAGTACTTC
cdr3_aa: CASSQGFGPTYEQYF

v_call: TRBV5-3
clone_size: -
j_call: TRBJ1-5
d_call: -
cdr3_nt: TGTGCCAGAAGCCCCCCGGGCAGGGTTCCGCCCCAGCATTTT
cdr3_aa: CARSPPGRVPPQHF